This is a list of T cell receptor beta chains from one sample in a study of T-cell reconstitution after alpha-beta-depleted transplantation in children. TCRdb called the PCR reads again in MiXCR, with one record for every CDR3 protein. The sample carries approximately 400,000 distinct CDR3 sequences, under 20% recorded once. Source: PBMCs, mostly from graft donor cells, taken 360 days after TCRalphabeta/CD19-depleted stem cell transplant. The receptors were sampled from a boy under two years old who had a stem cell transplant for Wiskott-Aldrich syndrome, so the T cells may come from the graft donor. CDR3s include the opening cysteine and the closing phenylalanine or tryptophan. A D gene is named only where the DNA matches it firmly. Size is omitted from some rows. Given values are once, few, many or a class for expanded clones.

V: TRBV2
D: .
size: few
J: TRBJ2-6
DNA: TGTGCCAGCAGTCCAAGCTTTCACCCCCTCTCTGGGGCCAACGTCCTGACTTTC
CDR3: CASSPSFHPLSGANVLTF

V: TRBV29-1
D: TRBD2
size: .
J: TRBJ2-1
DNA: TGCAGCGTTGAAGAGGCGCTAGCGGGCCAGTACAATGAGCAGTTCTTC
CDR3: CSVEEALAGQYNEQFF

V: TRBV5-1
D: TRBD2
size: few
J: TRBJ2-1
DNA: TGCGCCAGCAGCTTGGACCCTAGCGGGGGTAGCTCCTACAATGAGCAGTTCTTC
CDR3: CASSLDPSGGSSYNEQFF

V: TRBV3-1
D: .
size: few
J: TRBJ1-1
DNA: TGTGCCAGCAGCCCCCGGTGGGGGACTGAAGCTTTCTTT
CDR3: CASSPRWGTEAFF

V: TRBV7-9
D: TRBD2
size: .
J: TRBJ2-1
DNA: TGTGCCAGCAGCCCTTCCTCCCGGACTAGGGGTGAGCAGTTCTTC
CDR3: CASSPSSRTRGEQFF

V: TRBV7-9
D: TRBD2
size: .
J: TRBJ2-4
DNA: TGTGCCAGCAGCCCAGTTCTAGCGGACAAAAACATTCAGTACTTC
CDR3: CASSPVLADKNIQYF

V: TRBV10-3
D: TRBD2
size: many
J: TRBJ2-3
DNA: TGTGCCATCAGCAGCGGGAGGACAGATACGCAGTATTTT
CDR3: CAISSGRTDTQYF

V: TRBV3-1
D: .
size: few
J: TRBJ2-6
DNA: TGTGCCAGCAGCCAAGGTGGCGAACCTGGGGCCAACGTCCTGACTTTC
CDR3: CASSQGGEPGANVLTF

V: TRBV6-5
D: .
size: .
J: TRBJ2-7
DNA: TGTGCCAGCACTTTTACGGACAGACACTACGAGCAGTACTTC
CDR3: CASTFTDRHYEQYF

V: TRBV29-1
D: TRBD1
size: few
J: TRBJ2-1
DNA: TGCAGCGTTGAGCGGGGCAGGGGGCTCTACAATGAGCAGTTCTTC
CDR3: CSVERGRGLYNEQFF

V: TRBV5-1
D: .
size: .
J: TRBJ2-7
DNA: TGCGCCAGCAGCTCCCGGGAAGTTGCCTTCTACGAGCAGTACTTC
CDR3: CASSSREVAFYEQYF

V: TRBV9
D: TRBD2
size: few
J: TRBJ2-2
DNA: TGTGCCAGCAGCGTCGAGGGACTAGCGGGAATCGGGGAGCTGTTTTTT
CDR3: CASSVEGLAGIGELFF

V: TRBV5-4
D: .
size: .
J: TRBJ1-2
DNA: TGTGCCAGCAGCCCTCTGGGAGGAGCTGGCTACACCTTC
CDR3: CASSPLGGAGYTF

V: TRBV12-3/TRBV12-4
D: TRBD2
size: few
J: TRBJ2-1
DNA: TGTGCCAGCAAAGGGACTAGCGGGGGGTACAATGAGCAGTTCTTC
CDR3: CASKGTSGGYNEQFF

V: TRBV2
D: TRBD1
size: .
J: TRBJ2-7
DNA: TGTGCCAGCAGTGGGACAGGGGAGGAAGACTACGAGCAGTACTTC
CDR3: CASSGTGEEDYEQYF

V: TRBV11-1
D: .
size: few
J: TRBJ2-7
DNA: TGTGCCAGCAGCTTAGAAGGGACTTTATACGAGCAGTACTTC
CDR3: CASSLEGTLYEQYF

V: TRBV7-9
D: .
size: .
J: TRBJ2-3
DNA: TGTGCCAGCAGCTTACTACTAGGGCATAGCACAGATACGCAGTATTTT
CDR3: CASSLLLGHSTDTQYF

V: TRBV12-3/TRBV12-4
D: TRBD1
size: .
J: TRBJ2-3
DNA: TGTGCCAGCAGTGTAACTGACAGGGCGCGGCAGTATTTT
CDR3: CASSVTDRARQYF

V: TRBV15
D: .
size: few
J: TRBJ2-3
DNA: TGTGCCACCAGCAGAGCGGGCCCCAGAGGCACAGATACGCAGTATTTT
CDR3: CATSRAGPRGTDTQYF

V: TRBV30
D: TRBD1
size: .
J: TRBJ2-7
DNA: TGTGCCTGGACGCCAGGGGGCGACGAGCAGTACTTC
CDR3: CAWTPGGDEQYF

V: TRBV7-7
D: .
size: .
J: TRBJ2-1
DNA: TGTGCCAGCAGCCCTTTGGTGGCGAAGTGGGGTAATGAGCAGTTCTTC
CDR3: CASSPLVAKWGNEQFF

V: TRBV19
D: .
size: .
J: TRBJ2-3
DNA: TGTGCCAGTAGTATAGGAGTTTACACAGATACGCAGTATTTT
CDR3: CASSIGVYTDTQYF

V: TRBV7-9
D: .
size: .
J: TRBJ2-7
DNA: TGTGCCAGCAGCTTGGGGGGCCAGGAGCAGTACTTC
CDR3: CASSLGGQEQYF

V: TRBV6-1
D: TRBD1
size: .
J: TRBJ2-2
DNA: TGTGCCAGCAGTGCGCCGAAGGGACAGGGCACCGGGGAGCTGTTTTTT
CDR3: CASSAPKGQGTGELFF

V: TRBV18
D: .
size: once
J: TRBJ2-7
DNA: TGTGCCAGCTCACCGGTTGAGGGCGGGTACGAGCAGTACTTC
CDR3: CASSPVEGGYEQYF

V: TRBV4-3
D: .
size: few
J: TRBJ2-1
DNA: TGCGCCAGCAGCCAAGTGTTAATCAATGAGCAGTTCTTC
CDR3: CASSQVLINEQFF

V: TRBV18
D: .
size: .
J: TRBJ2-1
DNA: TGTGCCAGCTCACCACAGGGGGTAATTAGCAATGAGCAGTTCTTC
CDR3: CASSPQGVISNEQFF

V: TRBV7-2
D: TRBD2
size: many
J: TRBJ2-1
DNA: TGTGCCAGCAGCTTGTTTCTAGCGGGAAATGAGCAGTTCTTC
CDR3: CASSLFLAGNEQFF

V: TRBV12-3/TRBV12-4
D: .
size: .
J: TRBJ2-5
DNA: TGTGCCAGCAGTTTACGTGGTAGGACCCAGTACTTC
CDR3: CASSLRGRTQYF

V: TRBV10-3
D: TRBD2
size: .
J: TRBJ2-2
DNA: TGTGCCATCAGTGACCCCCTAGCGGGGGGTAACACCGGGGAGCTGTTTTTT
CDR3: CAISDPLAGGNTGELFF

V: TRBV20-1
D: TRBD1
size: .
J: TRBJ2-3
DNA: TGCAGTTCCTGCGACAGGGGAAGCACAGATACGCAGTATTTT
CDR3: CSSCDRGSTDTQYF